The TCR beta chain described here comes from a study of blood T cell repertoires in COVID-19. Study overall: There were acute and convalescent COVID-19 samples, and they came from the United States, Italy and Spain. T cells, B-cell-depleted T cells, or PBMCs provided the cDNA or gDNA that served as material.

Germline assignment: CDR1 MNHEY and CDR2 SMNVEV (reference sequence). J was trimmed by 4 bases and V by 6 bases; bases with no gene match: 11. The CDR3 length is 15 residues. Original data processing: Estimation of nucleated cell counts was performed using reference gene primer amplification. Generated by immunoSEQ multiplex PCR, the TCRdb table keeps only in-frame clones and is missing some. V, J and clone size were drawn from that table, and D and trimming were deduced from the DNA. Altogether 70,000 or so clones are present, about nine tenths being singletons, with the ten largest covering about 5.1%.

The V call is TRBV27, the J call TRBJ1-2; TRBD1 matches at 7 bases. The sequence was collected from a woman under 30 with acute or convalescent COVID-19. The sample was peripheral blood. DNA for the CDR3: TGTGCCAGCAGAGTATCAGGGGGTCCCCTCTATGGCTACACCTTC. Translating it yields CASRVSGGPLYGYTF.